Listed below are T cell receptor beta chains from one sample, sequenced in a study of T cells in Graves' hyperthyroidism and ophthalmopathy. TCRdb redid the calling of the multiplex PCR reads with MiXCR, one entry per CDR3 protein. Of around 600,000 distinct CDR3 sequences listed, 45% were seen once; the top ten hold less than 8.5%. Sequencing was done on a sample of peripheral blood or thyroid tissue (not recorded which). These receptors were obtained from an adult man with Graves' disease, either hyperthyroidism or ophthalmopathy (not recorded which). Each CDR3 is given with its conserved first and last residue. The order of the fields is D gene, J gene, V gene, clone size, CDR3 protein, CDR3 DNA. D genes are given only for firm matches. Expanded clones are given a class, and other clones once, few, many or no size at all.

D: NA
J: TRBJ1-5
V: TRBV15
size: many
CDR3: CATSPGAHGNQPQHF
DNA: TGTGCCACCTCCCCGGGGGCACATGGGAATCAGCCCCAGCATTTT

D: TRBD1
J: TRBJ1-2
V: TRBV12-3/TRBV12-4
size: many
CDR3: CASSLVQGANGYTF
DNA: TGTGCCAGCAGTTTAGTGCAGGGGGCGAATGGCTACACCTTC

D: NA
J: TRBJ1-6
V: TRBV18
size: NA
CDR3: CASSPRNQGKGMDSPLHF
DNA: TGTGCCAGCTCACCCCGGAACCAGGGGAAGGGCATGGATTCACCCCTCCACTTT

D: NA
J: TRBJ1-5
V: TRBV7-6
size: NA
CDR3: CASSPGSTRNQPQHF
DNA: TGTGCCAGCAGCCCGGGGTCGACACGAAATCAGCCCCAGCATTTT

D: NA
J: TRBJ1-2
V: TRBV10-3
size: many
CDR3: CAISESLLNSGYTF
DNA: TGTGCCATCAGTGAGTCCCTCTTAAACAGCGGCTACACCTTC

D: NA
J: TRBJ2-6
V: TRBV7-9
size: many
CDR3: CASSSGFGANVLTF
DNA: TGTGCCAGCAGCTCAGGGTTTGGGGCCAACGTCCTGACTTTC

D: NA
J: TRBJ1-2
V: TRBV13
size: few
CDR3: CASSLVGTDGYTF
DNA: TGTGCCAGCAGCTTAGTCGGGACGGATGGCTACACCTTC

D: NA
J: TRBJ1-6
V: TRBV20-1
size: many
CDR3: CSARAKDGISPLHF
DNA: TGCAGTGCTAGAGCGAAGGACGGCATATCGCCCCTCCACTTT

D: TRBD1
J: TRBJ2-7
V: TRBV7-2
size: few
CDR3: CASSQQGQGEQYF
DNA: TGTGCCAGCAGCCAACAGGGACAGGGGGAGCAGTACTTC

D: NA
J: TRBJ1-2
V: TRBV5-6
size: NA
CDR3: CASTGPSKSHGYTF
DNA: TGTGCCAGCACCGGACCTTCAAAAAGCCATGGCTACACCTTC

D: NA
J: TRBJ2-2
V: TRBV29-1
size: NA
CDR3: CSVVSDSGELFF
DNA: TGCAGCGTTGTATCAGACTCCGGGGAGCTGTTTTTT

D: TRBD1
J: TRBJ1-1
V: TRBV29-1
size: NA
CDR3: CSVWTGTEAFF
DNA: TGCAGCGTGTGGACAGGAACTGAAGCTTTCTTT

D: NA
J: TRBJ1-1
V: TRBV19
size: few
CDR3: CASSIGIMNTEAFF
DNA: TGTGCCAGTAGTATTGGGATCATGAACACTGAAGCTTTCTTT

D: TRBD2
J: TRBJ2-5
V: TRBV24-1
size: NA
CDR3: CATSDSGLAETQYF
DNA: TGTGCCACCAGTGATTCTGGACTAGCCGAGACCCAGTACTTC

D: TRBD1
J: TRBJ1-1
V: TRBV7-2
size: once
CDR3: CASSLGGKGEGAAFF
DNA: TGTGCCAGCAGCTTAGGGGGGAAGGGAGAGGGGGCAGCTTTCTTT

D: TRBD1
J: TRBJ1-4
V: TRBV7-9
size: NA
CDR3: CASSPNKTGRVEKLFF
DNA: TGTGCCAGCAGCCCAAACAAGACAGGGCGTGTTGAAAAACTGTTTTTT

D: NA
J: TRBJ1-2
V: TRBV29-1
size: NA
CDR3: CSAGQHYGYTF
DNA: TGCAGCGCCGGACAGCACTATGGCTACACCTTC

D: NA
J: TRBJ1-5
V: TRBV12-3/TRBV12-4
size: many
CDR3: CASSAAAQPQHF
DNA: TGTGCCAGCAGTGCGGCCGCTCAGCCCCAGCATTTT

D: TRBD1
J: TRBJ1-4
V: TRBV9
size: few
CDR3: CASSVGEGTANEKLFF
DNA: TGTGCCAGCAGCGTAGGTGAGGGGACAGCTAATGAAAAACTGTTTTTT

D: NA
J: TRBJ1-3
V: TRBV20-1
size: NA
CDR3: CSARDVTAGNTIYF
DNA: TGCAGTGCTAGAGATGTAACAGCTGGAAACACCATATATTTT

D: NA
J: TRBJ2-5
V: TRBV7-8
size: NA
CDR3: CASSPEIRVETQYF
DNA: TGTGCCAGCAGCCCTGAGATCCGGGTGGAGACCCAGTACTTC

D: NA
J: TRBJ1-5
V: TRBV7-9
size: NA
CDR3: CASSLAGRGKNQPQHF
DNA: TGTGCCAGCAGCTTAGCCGGCAGGGGAAAGAATCAGCCCCAGCATTTT

D: TRBD1
J: TRBJ1-6
V: TRBV2
size: NA
CDR3: CASRPGTGATNSPLHF
DNA: TGTGCCAGCAGGCCGGGGACAGGGGCTACTAATTCACCCCTCCACTTT

D: NA
J: TRBJ1-1
V: TRBV20-1
size: NA
CDR3: CSASPGGAMNTEAFF
DNA: TGCAGTGCTTCGCCGGGAGGGGCAATGAACACTGAAGCTTTCTTT

D: TRBD1
J: TRBJ1-4
V: TRBV2
size: NA
CDR3: CASSETGDRGEKLFF
DNA: TGTGCCAGCAGTGAGACTGGGGACAGGGGCGAAAAACTGTTTTTT

D: TRBD2
J: TRBJ2-7
V: TRBV5-1
size: NA
CDR3: CASSLVASGYEQYF
DNA: TGCGCCAGCAGCTTGGTGGCTAGCGGGTACGAGCAGTACTTC

D: TRBD1
J: TRBJ1-6
V: TRBV7-8
size: many
CDR3: CASSPDRGVHSPLHF
DNA: TGTGCCAGCAGCCCAGACAGGGGAGTACATTCACCCCTCCACTTT

D: NA
J: TRBJ2-5
V: TRBV5-5
size: few
CDR3: CASSKRQLFPETQYF
DNA: TGTGCCAGCAGCAAAAGACAGTTATTTCCTGAGACCCAGTACTTC

D: TRBD1
J: TRBJ1-2
V: TRBV29-1
size: NA
CDR3: CSVVRTGSYGYTF
DNA: TGCAGCGTTGTCCGGACAGGGTCCTATGGCTACACCTTC

D: NA
J: TRBJ1-1
V: TRBV7-2
size: NA
CDR3: CASSPEGGFGAFF
DNA: TGTGCCAGCAGCCCTGAGGGGGGGTTTGGAGCTTTCTTT

D: TRBD1
J: TRBJ1-5
V: TRBV25-1
size: NA
CDR3: CASGGQGRNQPQHF
DNA: TGTGCCAGCGGGGGACAGGGCCGCAATCAGCCCCAGCATTTT

D: TRBD2
J: TRBJ2-7
V: TRBV20-1
size: NA
CDR3: CSARMGLVYEQYF
DNA: TGCAGTGCTAGGATGGGACTAGTCTACGAGCAGTACTTC

D: NA
J: TRBJ1-1
V: TRBV2
size: many
CDR3: CASKRTANTEAFF
DNA: TGTGCCAGCAAGAGGACGGCGAACACTGAAGCTTTCTTT

D: TRBD1
J: TRBJ1-2
V: TRBV19
size: NA
CDR3: CASSSTGGTDGYTF
DNA: TGTGCCAGTAGCTCGACAGGGGGAACGGATGGCTACACCTTC

D: NA
J: TRBJ2-5
V: TRBV6-1
size: NA
CDR3: CASSYVSTEETQYF
DNA: TGTGCCAGCAGTTACGTGTCGACGGAGGAGACCCAGTACTTC

D: NA
J: TRBJ1-2
V: TRBV19
size: NA
CDR3: CASGSDSHYGYTF
DNA: TGTGCCAGTGGGTCGGACAGCCACTATGGCTACACCTTC

D: NA
J: TRBJ2-5
V: TRBV9
size: NA
CDR3: CASSVQDVQYF
DNA: TGTGCCAGCAGCGTCCAGGATGTGCAGTACTTC

D: NA
J: TRBJ2-2
V: TRBV15
size: NA
CDR3: CATSLGVTGELFF
DNA: TGTGCCACCTCGCTGGGAGTCACCGGGGAGCTGTTTTTT

D: NA
J: TRBJ2-7
V: TRBV7-4
size: many
CDR3: CASSLDWKQVRDYEQYF
DNA: TGTGCCAGCAGCTTAGATTGGAAGCAGGTGCGCGACTACGAGCAGTACTTC

D: NA
J: TRBJ2-7
V: TRBV20-1
size: NA
CDR3: CSAIDGRGVTGYEQYF
DNA: TGCAGTGCTATTGACGGCCGGGGAGTCACGGGCTACGAGCAGTACTTC

D: NA
J: TRBJ1-3
V: TRBV6-1
size: few
CDR3: CASSGDIGNTIYF
DNA: TGTGCCAGCAGTGGGGACATCGGAAACACCATATATTTT

D: TRBD1
J: TRBJ1-2
V: TRBV2
size: NA
CDR3: CASSQPRTGGAYGYTF
DNA: TGTGCCAGCAGTCAGCCCCGGACAGGGGGCGCCTATGGCTACACCTTC

D: NA
J: TRBJ1-1
V: TRBV7-3
size: NA
CDR3: CASSFLQGTEAFF
DNA: TGTGCCAGCAGCTTTCTACAGGGAACTGAAGCTTTCTTT

D: NA
J: TRBJ1-5
V: TRBV6-5
size: NA
CDR3: CASSSLPEAQHF
DNA: TGTGCCAGCAGTTCCCTCCCCGAGGCCCAGCATTTT

D: NA
J: TRBJ1-6
V: TRBV25-1
size: many
CDR3: CASSDETGQSSYNSPLHF
DNA: TGTGCCAGCAGTGACGAAACAGGGCAAAGCTCCTATAATTCACCCCTCCACTTT

D: NA
J: TRBJ1-1
V: TRBV7-9
size: once
CDR3: CASSLRGGNTEALF
DNA: TGTGCCAGCAGCTTGAGAGGAGGAAACACTGAAGCTCTCTTT

D: NA
J: TRBJ2-5
V: TRBV7-2
size: many
CDR3: CASSLARLETQYF
DNA: TGTGCTAGCAGCTTGGCTCGACTAGAGACCCAGTACTTC

D: NA
J: TRBJ1-5
V: TRBV5-8
size: few
CDR3: CASSLDRDRNQPQHF
DNA: TGTGCCAGCAGCTTGGACAGGGATCGCAATCAGCCCCAGCATTTT

D: NA
J: TRBJ1-2
V: TRBV2
size: NA
CDR3: CASSERFQARSYTF
DNA: TGTGCCAGCAGTGAACGTTTCCAGGCCAGAAGCTACACCTTC

D: NA
J: TRBJ2-5
V: TRBV12-3/TRBV12-4
size: few
CDR3: CASTGGGEETQYF
DNA: TGTGCCAGCACAGGGGGAGGGGAAGAGACCCAGTACTTC

D: NA
J: TRBJ2-7
V: TRBV29-1
size: NA
CDR3: CSVGGRGQEQYF
DNA: TGCAGCGTCGGGGGACGGGGTCAGGAGCAGTACTTC

D: NA
J: TRBJ2-5
V: TRBV10-1
size: NA
CDR3: CASSLGENQETQYF
DNA: TGTGCCAGCAGCTTAGGAGAAAACCAAGAGACCCAGTACTTC

D: NA
J: TRBJ1-1
V: TRBV29-1
size: NA
CDR3: CSGLTGPNTEAFF
DNA: TGCAGCGGCCTCACAGGGCCAAACACTGAAGCTTTCTTT